This entry lists 21 T cell receptor beta chains sequenced from one sample in a study of shared clonotypes between healthy human individuals. Positive CCR7 selection of CD45RO-negative cells yielded the naive CD8 cells, and terminally differentiated effector memory CD45RA+ cells were excluded. TCRdb's copy holds only in-frame clones and misses some; the assay was immunoSEQ multiplex PCR. The sample lists millions of clones, approximately 95% occurring once. The sequenced sample was naive CD8+ T cells sorted from blood. The origin of the receptors is a man aged 18 to 30 in good health.

To note about this clone: At the DNA level, this CDR3 is encoded by other sequences in the same sample as well. The chain has TRBV28 and TRBJ1-3; D not resolved. Looked up from germline, CDR1 is MDHEN and CDR2 is SYDVKM. This CDR3 is built from 15 residues. The ends were cut back, 3 bases at V and 0 bases at J, with 9 bases in the middle. CDR3 nucleotides: TGTGCCAGCAGTTTGGGGTTGAGCTCTGGAAACACCATATATTTT. It translates to CASSLGLSSGNTIYF.

This rearrangement joins TRBV11-2 to TRBJ2-1, with D possibly matching TRBD2 (6 bases). Per germline, CDR1 SGHAT and CDR2 FQNNGV. CDR3 size: 12 residues. Trimming cost V 5 bases and J 8 bases, with 10 bases left between them. The CDR3 loop is CASSTEGDEQFF. DNA of the CDR3: TGTGCCAGCAGCACGGAGGGCGATGAGCAGTTCTTC.

The chain combines TRBV7-9 with TRBJ1-6; 7 nucleotides match TRBD1. This CDR3 has 14 amino acids. Germline-derived CDR1 and CDR2 are SEHNR and FQNEAQ (reference sequence). The J segment lost 13 bases and the V segment lost 4 bases, leaving 10 bases of the junction unmatched. The CDR3 loop is CASSSTGEESPLHF. CDR3 DNA sequence: TGTGCCAGCAGCTCCACAGGGGAAGAATCCCCCCTCCACTTT.

The chain joins TRBV10-3 to TRBJ1-2, with 7 bases identical to TRBD1. The V segment lost 6 bases and the J segment 0 bases; nucleotides outside the gene matches: 7. The CDR3 runs to 15 residues. Germline V gene data show CDR1 as ENHRY and CDR2 as SYGVKD. The CDR3 region has the DNA TGTGCCATCAGGAGAGACAGGGAACCTAACTATGGCTACACCTTC. It is translated as CAIRRDREPNYGYTF.

V and J are TRBV6-5 and TRBJ2-3; the D is unclear. CDR1 and CDR2 (germline): MNHEY, SVGAGI. Trimming cost V 8 bases and J 5 bases, with 14 bases left between them. The CDR3 loop spans 13 amino acids. The CDR3 DNA reads as TGTGCCAGCGCCGCAGATTCGGGAGATACGCAGTATTTT. This translates into CASAADSGDTQYF.

V is TRBV4-3 and J is TRBJ1-2; 11 bases match TRBD1. Unmatched junction bases numbered 7, after V lost 5 bases and J lost 5 bases. This CDR3 has 15 amino acids. Germline V gives CDR1 LGHNA, CDR2 YSLEER. CDR3 DNA sequence: TGCGCCAGCAGCTACGGACAGGGGGCTTATTATGGCTACACCTTC. It specifies CASSYGQGAYYGYTF.

The table lists this clone with a count of one. The J gene is TRBJ2-7, the V gene TRBV9; 7 nucleotides match TRBD2. The CDR3 is made up of 13 amino acids. Germline CDR1 and CDR2: SGDLS and YYNGEE. V was clipped by 7 bases and J by 2 bases; unmatched bases: 6. CDR3 nucleotides: TGTGCCAGCGGGAGGGATTTAGCCTACGAGCAGTACTTC. Translating gives CASGRDLAYEQYF.

V and J are TRBV25-1 and TRBJ2-7; 9 bases line up with TRBD1. This CDR3 is 15 amino acids long. Germline V gene data show CDR1 as MGHDK and CDR2 as SYGVNS. V trimming: 6 bases; J trimming: 3 bases; junction bases outside the gene matches: 9. This chain's CDR3 is CASSANGQGHYEQYF. The CDR3 DNA follows: TGTGCCAGCAGCGCAAATGGACAGGGGCACTACGAGCAGTACTTC.

V is TRBV28 and J is TRBJ1-5, with D unresolved. The CDR3 contains 13 residues. Deletions cut 5 bases from V and 8 bases from J, with 13 bases between. Germline V gene data show CDR1 as MDHEN and CDR2 as SYDVKM. This CDR3 is CASSLTVWEPQHF. In nucleotides, the CDR3 is TGTGCCAGCAGTCTCACCGTTTGGGAGCCCCAGCATTTT.

This chain links TRBV5-1 with TRBJ1-1; D is unresolved. The ends were cut back, 4 bases at V and 0 bases at J, with 10 bases in the middle. This CDR3 has 14 amino acids. Germline V gene data show CDR1 as SGHRS and CDR2 as YFSETQ. This CDR3 reads CASSPLDMNTEAFF. DNA of the CDR3: TGCGCCAGCAGCCCCCTTGATATGAACACTGAAGCTTTCTTT.

V usage is TRBV6-5 and J usage is TRBJ2-7; 8 nucleotides agree with TRBD2. V lost 6 bases and J lost 3; bases outside the gene matches: 4. CDR1 and CDR2 from the germline V gene are MNHEY and SVGAGI. This CDR3 has 13 amino acids. The CDR3 nucleotides are TGTGCCAGCAGGGTCGGGAGGGACTACGAGCAGTACTTC. Its translation is CASRVGRDYEQYF.

V is TRBV7-9 and J is TRBJ2-3; 14 bases agree with TRBD2. The J segment lost 0 bases and the V segment lost 2 bases, leaving 7 bases of the junction unmatched. The CDR3 has 19 amino acids. The germline V gene encodes CDR1 SEHNR and CDR2 FQNEAQ (reference sequence). The CDR3 region is CASSLMGTSGSPSTDTQYF. CDR3 nucleotides: TGTGCCAGCAGCTTAATGGGGACTAGCGGGAGCCCTAGCACAGATACGCAGTATTTT.

The chain has TRBV6-1 and TRBJ2-7; 8 bases are a match to TRBD2. CDR3 length equals 16 residues. The V segment lost 3 bases and the J segment 3 bases; nucleotides outside the gene matches: 10. Germline V gene data show CDR1 as MNHNS and CDR2 as SASEGT. The CDR3 here is CASSEIFSGSGYEQYF. The CDR3 nucleotides are TGTGCCAGCAGTGAGATCTTCAGCGGGAGTGGCTACGAGCAGTACTTC.

J is TRBJ2-7 and V is TRBV27; perhaps D is TRBD1 or TRBD2 (6 bases each). Trimming left V 0 bases short and J 2 bases short, with 11 bases between. This CDR3 contains 15 residues. Germline V gene sequence: CDR1 MNHEY, CDR2 SMNVEV (reference sequence). The CDR3 DNA is TGTGCCAGCAGTTTATCGGCGGGACACCCCTACGAGCAGTACTTC. Its translation is CASSLSAGHPYEQYF.

The V and J genes are TRBV25-1 and TRBJ1-1, with D possibly being TRBD1 (6 bases). The CDR3 covers 15 residues. The V end was cut by 3 bases, the J end by 4 bases, with 15 bases between. Per the germline V gene, CDR1 is MGHDK and CDR2 is SYGVNS. CDR3 in amino acids: CASSEPLTGSTEAFF. The DNA for the CDR3 is TGTGCCAGCAGTGAGCCACTCACAGGGTCCACTGAAGCTTTCTTT.

The chain recombines TRBV5-4 with TRBJ2-7; TRBD2 agrees at 11 bases. V lost 4 bases to trimming and J lost 2 bases; unmatched junction nucleotides: 11. From germline, CDR1 is SGHNT and CDR2 YYREEE (reference sequence). The CDR3 has 17 amino acids. The CDR3 sequence is CASSPGTSGVPAYEQYF. CDR3 nucleotide sequence: TGTGCCAGCAGCCCCGGGACTAGCGGAGTGCCCGCCTACGAGCAGTACTTC.

The rearrangement uses TRBV27 and TRBJ2-5; D not resolved. Germline V gene lookup returns CDR1 MNHEY and CDR2 SMNVEV (reference sequence). This CDR3 contains 18 residues. Trimming removed 5 bases from V and 1 base from J, with 23 bases in between. For the CDR3, the DNA is TGTGCCAGCAGTCCCGGTCCGGGCTCATCAATCTTCCAAGAGACCCAGTACTTC. This encodes CASSPGPGSSIFQETQYF.

The genes are TRBV19 and TRBJ1-2; D perhaps matches TRBD1 (6 bases). Germline assignment: CDR1 LNHDA and CDR2 SQIVND (reference sequence). The V end lost 6 bases, the J end lost 7 bases, and 15 bases lay between the germline ends. This CDR3 is built from 13 residues. The CDR3 DNA follows: TGTGCCAGTAGGATATCAGGGGTTGTTGGCTACACCTTC. Amino acids: CASRISGVVGYTF.

Details on this clone: This same CDR3 is encoded by further DNA sequences in the sample. The genes are TRBV2 and TRBJ2-2; 10 bases match TRBD2. Germline V gives CDR1 SNHLY, CDR2 FYNNEI. This CDR3 has 16 amino acids. Germline trimming cut 1 base from V and 5 bases from J; bases unmatched to any gene: 4. The CDR3 loop is CASSEGLAGVTGELFF. The CDR3 nucleotides read TGTGCCAGCAGTGAAGGGCTAGCGGGAGTAACCGGGGAGCTGTTTTTT.

V gene TRBV14 combines with J gene TRBJ2-7; D uncertain. There are 12 residues in the CDR3. Between the trimmed V and J ends, which lost 6 bases and 3 bases, there was a span of 9 bases. Germline lookup yields CDR1 SGHDN and CDR2 FVKESK. CDR3 sequence: CASSWEGYEQYF. In DNA form, the CDR3 reads TGTGCCAGCAGTTGGGAAGGCTACGAGCAGTACTTC.

The chain has TRBV7-2 and TRBJ2-7; D is unclear. This CDR3 contains 10 residues. Trimming removed 7 bases from V and 3 bases from J, with 4 bases in between. Germline CDR1 SGHTA, CDR2 FQGNSA. CDR3 DNA sequence: TGTGCCAGCATCTTCTACGAGCAGTACTTC. It specifies CASIFYEQYF.